This TCR beta chain was found in a study of read filtering for tumor transcriptome and immune sequencing. The library was built from 400 to 500 ng RNA with molecular barcoded adaptors for alpha/delta and beta/gamma chains. TCRdb re-derived calls from the reads in MiXCR, one entry per CDR3 protein. The repertoire includes fewer than 100,000 distinct CDR3 sequences, 12% of them detected once, and about 16% sits in the top ten. The sample holds many counts of this clonotype. Germline V lookup: CDR1 LGHDT, CDR2 YNNKEL (reference sequence). This CDR3 comprises 15 residues. V was pared by 6 bases and J by 3 bases, with 1 base of the junction left unmatched.

The V gene is TRBV3-1, the J gene TRBJ2-2; 13 bases align to TRBD2. The receptor was derived from a donor older than 35 with multiple myeloma. Sequences were obtained from a population of CD138-negative cells sorted from bone marrow. CDR3 nucleotide sequence: TGTGCCAGCAGAACTAGCGGGAGGGACACCGGGGAGCTGTTTTTT. The encoded protein is CASRTSGRDTGELFF.